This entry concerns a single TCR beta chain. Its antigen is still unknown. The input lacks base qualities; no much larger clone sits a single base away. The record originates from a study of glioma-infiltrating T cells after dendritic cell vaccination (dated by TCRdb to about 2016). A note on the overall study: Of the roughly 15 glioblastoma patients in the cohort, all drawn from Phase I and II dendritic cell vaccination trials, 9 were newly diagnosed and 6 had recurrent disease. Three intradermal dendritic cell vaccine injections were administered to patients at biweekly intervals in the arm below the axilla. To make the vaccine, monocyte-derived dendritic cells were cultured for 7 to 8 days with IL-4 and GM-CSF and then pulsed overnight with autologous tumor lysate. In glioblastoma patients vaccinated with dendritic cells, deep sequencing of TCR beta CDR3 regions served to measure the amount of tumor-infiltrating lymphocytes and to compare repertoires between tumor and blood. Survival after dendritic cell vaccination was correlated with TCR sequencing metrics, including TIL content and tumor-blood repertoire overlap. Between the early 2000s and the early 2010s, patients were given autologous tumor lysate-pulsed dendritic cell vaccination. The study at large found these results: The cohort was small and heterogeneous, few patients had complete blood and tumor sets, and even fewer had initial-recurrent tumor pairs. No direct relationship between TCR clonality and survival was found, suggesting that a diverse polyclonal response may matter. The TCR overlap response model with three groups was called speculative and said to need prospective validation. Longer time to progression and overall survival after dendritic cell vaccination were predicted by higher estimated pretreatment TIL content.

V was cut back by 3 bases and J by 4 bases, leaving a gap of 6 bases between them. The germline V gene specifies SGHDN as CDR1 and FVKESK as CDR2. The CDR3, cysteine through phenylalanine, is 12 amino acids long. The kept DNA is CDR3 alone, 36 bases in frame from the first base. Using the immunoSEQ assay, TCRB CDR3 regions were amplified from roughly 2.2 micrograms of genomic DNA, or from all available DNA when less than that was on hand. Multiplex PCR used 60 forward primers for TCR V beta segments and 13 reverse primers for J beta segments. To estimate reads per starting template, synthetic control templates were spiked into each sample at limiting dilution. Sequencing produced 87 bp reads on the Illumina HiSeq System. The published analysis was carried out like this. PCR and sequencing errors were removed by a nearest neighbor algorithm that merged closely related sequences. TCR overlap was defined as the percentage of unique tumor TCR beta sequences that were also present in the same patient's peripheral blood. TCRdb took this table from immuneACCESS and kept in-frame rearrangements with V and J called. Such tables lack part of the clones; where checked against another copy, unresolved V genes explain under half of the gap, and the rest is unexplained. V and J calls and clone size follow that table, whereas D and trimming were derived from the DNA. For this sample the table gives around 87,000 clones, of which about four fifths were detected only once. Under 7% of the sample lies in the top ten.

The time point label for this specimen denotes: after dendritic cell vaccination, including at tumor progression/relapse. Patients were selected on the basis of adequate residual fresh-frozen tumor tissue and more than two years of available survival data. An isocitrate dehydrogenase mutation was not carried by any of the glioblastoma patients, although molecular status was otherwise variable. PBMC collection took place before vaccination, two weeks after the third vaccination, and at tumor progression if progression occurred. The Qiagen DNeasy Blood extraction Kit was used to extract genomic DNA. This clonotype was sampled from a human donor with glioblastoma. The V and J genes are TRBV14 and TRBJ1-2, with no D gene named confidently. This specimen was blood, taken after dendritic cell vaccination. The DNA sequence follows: TGTGCCAGCAGCCAGGCTTCCTATGGCTACACCTTC. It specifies CASSQASYGYTF.